This T cell receptor (beta chain) is drawn from a study of T cell responses to AZD1222 COVID-19 vaccine (dated by TCRdb to the early 2020s). Looking at the study overall: A total of about 230 trial participants underwent TCR sequencing, of whom some 210 received two doses of AZD1222 and 26 received two doses of the MenACWY control vaccine. Enrollment into the trials was organized by age into subgroups of 18-55, 56-69 and 70-plus years, and those subgroups contained roughly 160, 29 and 62 TCR-sequenced participants, respectively. Results and caveats for the whole study, not just this receptor: Spike-specific TCR breadth and depth rose significantly after two AZD1222 doses compared with day 0 and with MenACWY recipients. Epitopes outside the regions mutated in the B.1.351 and B.1.1.7 variants were reportedly recognized by nearly half of the unique spike-specific TCRs. The whole spike protein was spanned by vaccine-associated CD4 TCRs, and dominant responses were seen in regions 160-218 and 743-854. Most participants were white British and females outnumbered males, and the authors suggested that clonal diversity may have been underestimated. In the small 56-69-year group, the increase in depth fell short of significance, most likely because of low power. Because no samples from the day 14 peak response were available, repertoires could be characterized only after the peak T cell response. Conclusions about previously exposed vaccinees are limited, since just five or six AZD1222 recipients were seropositive for SARS-CoV-2 at baseline.

The CDR3 regions of human TCRbeta chains were subjected to immunosequencing. Regarding the original processing steps: Repertoire TCRs were checked for matches against a reference library of SARS-CoV-2-specific TCRs that had been generated using the MIRA antigen-specificity platform. Breadth meant the fraction of unique TCRs that were SARS-CoV-2-associated, whereas depth meant the fraction of total T cells that were SARS-CoV-2-associated. Using the MIRA data, each spike-specific TCR was assigned both to the spike region to which the TCR was reactive and to a CD4 or CD8 class. Log10-transformed breadth and depth values were compared by one-way ANOVA with Sidak's multiple comparisons tests. Drawn from immuneACCESS, this table holds only the in-frame rearrangements with V and J called that TCRdb kept. Clones are partly lost; checked studies trace under half to an unresolved V gene and leave the rest unexplained. The D gene and trimming were derived from the DNA, and the V and J assignments and clone size from that table. The sample records roughly 150,000 clones, around 87% of which are singletons. The ten largest clonotypes hold approximately 9.1% of the sample.

About this clone: Its antigen remains undetermined. Base qualities are missing; no much larger clone stands one base away.

CDR1 and CDR2, per the germline V gene (reference sequence), are SGHKS and YYEKEE. The CDR3 has 13 amino acids, counting the end cysteine and phenylalanine. The DNA shown is the 39-base CDR3, in frame from base 1. Trimming removed 2 bases from V and 2 bases from J, leaving 8 bases between the germline ends. The time point label, read with the paper, signifies: about 28 days (+/-7) after the second vaccine dose. Because spike-specific TCR depth and breadth did not differ between the two schedules, AZD1222 recipients who got a second dose at roughly 4 weeks were pooled with those who got a second dose at roughly 12 weeks. Vaccinee samples were obtained from the UK trials COV001 and COV002, which included a single-blind randomized controlled phase 2/3 trial of AZD1222 (ChAdOx1 nCoV-19) in healthy adults. For TCRbeta chain sequencing, PBMC samples were collected from trial participants at day 0 and at day 28 after the second dose.

Sample: peripheral blood, taken 28 days after the second AZD1222 dose. This chain joins TRBV5-5 to TRBJ2-7; the D gene is not confidently resolved. The sequence was collected from an adult who received the AZD1222 COVID-19 vaccine. The CDR3 region reads CASSFRLPYEQYF. The DNA sequence is TGTGCCAGCAGCTTTAGGTTGCCCTACGAGCAGTACTTC. The full variable domain, completed from the reference TRBV5-5 and TRBJ2-7 proteins outside the CDR3, reads DAGVTQSPTHLIKTRGQQVTLRCSPISGHKSVSWYQQVLGQGPQFIFQYYEKEERGRGNFPDRFSARQFPNYSSELNVNALLLGDSALYLCASSFRLPYEQYFGPGTRLTVT.